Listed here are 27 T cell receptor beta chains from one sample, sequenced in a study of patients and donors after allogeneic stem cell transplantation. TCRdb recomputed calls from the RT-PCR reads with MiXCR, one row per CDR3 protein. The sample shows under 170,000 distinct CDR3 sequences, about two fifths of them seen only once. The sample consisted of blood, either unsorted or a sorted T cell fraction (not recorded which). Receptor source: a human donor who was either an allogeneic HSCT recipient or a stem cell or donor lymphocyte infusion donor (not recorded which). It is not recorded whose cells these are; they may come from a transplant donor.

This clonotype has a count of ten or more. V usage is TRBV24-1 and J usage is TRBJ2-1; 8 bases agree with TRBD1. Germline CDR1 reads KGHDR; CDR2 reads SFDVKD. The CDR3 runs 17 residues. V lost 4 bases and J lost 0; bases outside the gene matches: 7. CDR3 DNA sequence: TGTGCCACCAGTGAGACCCTGGGGACAGGCTCCTACAATGAGCAGTTCTTC. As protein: CATSETLGTGSYNEQFF.

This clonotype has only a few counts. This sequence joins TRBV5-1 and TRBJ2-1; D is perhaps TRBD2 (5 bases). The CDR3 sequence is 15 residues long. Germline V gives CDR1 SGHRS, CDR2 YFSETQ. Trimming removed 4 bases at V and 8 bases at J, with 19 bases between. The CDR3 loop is CASSPSAQSSYEQFF. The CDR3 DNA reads TGCGCCAGCAGCCCCTCGGCCCAATCTAGCTATGAGCAGTTCTTC.

In DNA, the CDR3 is TGTGCGGGCAGGAGCTTGAACACTGAAGCTTTCTTT. Translating gives CAGRSLNTEAFF. The gene calls are TRBV7-9 and TRBJ1-1; D gene ambiguous. Germline lookup yields CDR1 SEHNR and CDR2 FQNEAQ (reference sequence). CDR3 length equals 12 residues. The complete variable domain, with remaining parts taken from reference TRBV7-9 and TRBJ1-1, reads DTGVSQNPRHKITKRGQNVTFRCDPISEHNRLYWYRQTLGQGPEFLTYFQNEAQLEKSRLLSDRFSAERPKGSFSTLEIQRTEQGDSAMYLCAGRSLNTEAFFGQGTRLTVV.

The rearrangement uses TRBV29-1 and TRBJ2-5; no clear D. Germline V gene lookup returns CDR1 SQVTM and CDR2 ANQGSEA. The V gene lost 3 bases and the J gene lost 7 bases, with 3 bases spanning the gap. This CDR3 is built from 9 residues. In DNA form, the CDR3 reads TGCAGCGTTGAGGGGACCCAGTACTTC. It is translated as CSVEGTQYF.

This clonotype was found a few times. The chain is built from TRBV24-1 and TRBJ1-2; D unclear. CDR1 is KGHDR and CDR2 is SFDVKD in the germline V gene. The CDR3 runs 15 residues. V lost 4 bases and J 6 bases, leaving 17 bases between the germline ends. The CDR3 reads CATSDSSPLGDGYTF. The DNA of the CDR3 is TGTGCCACCAGTGACTCAAGCCCGCTTGGGGATGGCTACACCTTC.

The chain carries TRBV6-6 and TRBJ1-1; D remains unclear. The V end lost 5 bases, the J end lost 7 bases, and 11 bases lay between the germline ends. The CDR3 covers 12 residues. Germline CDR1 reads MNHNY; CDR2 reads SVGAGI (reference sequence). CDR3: CASSPVGDEAFF. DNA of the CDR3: TGTGCCAGCAGTCCGGTAGGTGATGAAGCTTTCTTT.

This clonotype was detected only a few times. CDR3 in amino acids: CAISESSYGYTF. The CDR3 DNA is TGTGCCATCAGTGAGTCCAGCTATGGCTACACCTTC. The chain couples TRBV10-3 to TRBJ1-2; D gene ambiguous. Germline V gives CDR1 ENHRY, CDR2 SYGVKD. The length of the CDR3 is 12 residues. The germline V and J ends were trimmed by 0 bases and 4 bases, with 3 bases remaining between them.

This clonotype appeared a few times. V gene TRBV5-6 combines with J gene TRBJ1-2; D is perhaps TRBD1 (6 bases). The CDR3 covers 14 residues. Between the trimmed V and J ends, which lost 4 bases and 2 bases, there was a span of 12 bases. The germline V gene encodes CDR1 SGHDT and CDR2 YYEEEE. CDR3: CASSAYRVNYGYTF. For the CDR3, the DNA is TGTGCCAGCAGCGCCTACAGGGTGAACTATGGCTACACCTTC.

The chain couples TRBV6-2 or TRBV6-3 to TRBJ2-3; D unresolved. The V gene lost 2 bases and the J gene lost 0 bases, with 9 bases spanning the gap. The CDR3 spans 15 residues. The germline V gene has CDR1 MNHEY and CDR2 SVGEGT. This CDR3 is CASSYDFSSTDTQYF. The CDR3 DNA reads TGTGCCAGCAGTTACGACTTTTCTAGCACAGATACGCAGTATTTT.

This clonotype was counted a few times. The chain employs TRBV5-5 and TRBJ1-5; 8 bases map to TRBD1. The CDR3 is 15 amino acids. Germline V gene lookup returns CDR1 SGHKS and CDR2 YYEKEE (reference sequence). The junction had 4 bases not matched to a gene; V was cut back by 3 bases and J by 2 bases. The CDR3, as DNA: TGTGCCAGCAGCTGGGGGGGACAGGGCAATCAGCCCCAGCATTTT. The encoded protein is CASSWGGQGNQPQHF.

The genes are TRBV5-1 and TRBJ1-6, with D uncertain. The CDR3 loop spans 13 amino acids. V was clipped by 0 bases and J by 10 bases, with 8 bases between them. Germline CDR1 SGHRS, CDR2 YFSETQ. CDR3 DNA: TGCGCCAGCAGCTTGGAGAGCAACTCACCCCTCCACTTT. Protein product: CASSLESNSPLHF.

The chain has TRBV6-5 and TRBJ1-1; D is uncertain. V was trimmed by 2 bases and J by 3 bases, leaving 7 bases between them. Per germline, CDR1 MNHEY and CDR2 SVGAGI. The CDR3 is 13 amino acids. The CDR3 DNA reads TGTGCCAGCAGTTACGATTGGGACACTGAAGCTTTCTTT. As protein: CASSYDWDTEAFF.

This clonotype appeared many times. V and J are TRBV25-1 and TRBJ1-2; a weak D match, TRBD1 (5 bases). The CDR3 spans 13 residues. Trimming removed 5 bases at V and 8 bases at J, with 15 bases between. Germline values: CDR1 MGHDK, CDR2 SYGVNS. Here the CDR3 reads CASSLSGGKGYTF. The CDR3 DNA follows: TGTGCCAGCAGTCTGAGTGGGGGGAAAGGCTACACCTTC.

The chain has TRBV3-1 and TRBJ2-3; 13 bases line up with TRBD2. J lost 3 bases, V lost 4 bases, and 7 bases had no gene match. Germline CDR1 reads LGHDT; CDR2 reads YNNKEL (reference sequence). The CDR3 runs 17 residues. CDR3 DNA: TGTGCCAGCAGCCTAAAGACTAGCGGGGGGAGAACAGATACGCAGTATTTT. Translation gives CASSLKTSGGRTDTQYF.

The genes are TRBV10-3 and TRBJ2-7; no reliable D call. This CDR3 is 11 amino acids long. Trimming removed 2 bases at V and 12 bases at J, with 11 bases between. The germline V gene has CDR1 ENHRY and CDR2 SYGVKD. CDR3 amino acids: CAISEGTWRYF. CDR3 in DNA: TGTGCCATCAGTGAGGGCACCTGGAGGTACTTC.

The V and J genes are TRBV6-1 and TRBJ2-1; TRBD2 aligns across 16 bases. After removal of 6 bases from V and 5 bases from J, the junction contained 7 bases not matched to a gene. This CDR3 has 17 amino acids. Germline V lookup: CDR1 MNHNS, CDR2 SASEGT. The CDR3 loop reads CASSLGLAGGLNNEQFF. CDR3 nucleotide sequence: TGTGCCAGCAGCTTGGGACTAGCGGGGGGGCTTAACAATGAGCAGTTCTTC.

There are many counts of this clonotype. CDR3 sequence reads: CASSSLRDNYGYTF. The CDR3 DNA reads as TGTGCCAGCAGCTCGTTAAGGGATAACTATGGCTACACCTTC. The rearrangement links TRBV5-5 to TRBJ1-2; D gene uncertain. The germline gives CDR1 SGHKS, CDR2 YYEKEE (reference sequence). The CDR3 spans 14 residues. V shed 3 bases and J shed 1 base, with 10 bases lying between them.

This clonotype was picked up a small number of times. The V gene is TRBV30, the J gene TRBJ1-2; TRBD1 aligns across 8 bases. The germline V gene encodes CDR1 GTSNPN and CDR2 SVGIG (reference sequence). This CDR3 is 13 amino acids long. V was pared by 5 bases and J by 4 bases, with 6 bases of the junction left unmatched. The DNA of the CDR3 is TGTGCCTGGCACAGGGGGGAGTTCTATGGCTACACCTTC. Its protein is CAWHRGEFYGYTF.

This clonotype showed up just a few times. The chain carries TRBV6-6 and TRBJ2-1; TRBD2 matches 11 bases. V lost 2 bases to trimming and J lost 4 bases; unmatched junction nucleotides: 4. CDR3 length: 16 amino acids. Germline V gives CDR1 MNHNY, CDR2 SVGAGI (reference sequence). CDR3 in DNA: TGTGCCAGCAGTTACGGGACTAGCGGACTTTACAATGAGCAGTTCTTC. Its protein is CASSYGTSGLYNEQFF.

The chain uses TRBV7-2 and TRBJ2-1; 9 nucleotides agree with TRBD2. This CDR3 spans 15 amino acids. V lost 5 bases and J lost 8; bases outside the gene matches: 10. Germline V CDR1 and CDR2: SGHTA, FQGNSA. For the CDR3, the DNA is TGTGCCAGCAGCCTCCCCCTAGCGGGGACCTATGAGCAGTTCTTC. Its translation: CASSLPLAGTYEQFF.

The CDR3 spells CASTRGSGANVLTF. DNA of the CDR3: TGTGCCAGCACGAGGGGGTCTGGGGCCAACGTCCTGACTTTC. This chain links TRBV7-9 with TRBJ2-6, with a weak D call TRBD1 (6 bases). The CDR3 totals 14 residues. Germline V gene sequence: CDR1 SEHNR, CDR2 FQNEAQ (reference sequence). V gave up 7 bases and J gave up 1 base, with 8 bases separating them.

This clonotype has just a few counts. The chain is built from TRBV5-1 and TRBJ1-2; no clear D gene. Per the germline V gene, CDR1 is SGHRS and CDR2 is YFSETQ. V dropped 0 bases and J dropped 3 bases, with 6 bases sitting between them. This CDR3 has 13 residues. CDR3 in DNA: TGCGCCAGCAGCTTGGCTGTCTACTATGGCTACACCTTC. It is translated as CASSLAVYYGYTF.

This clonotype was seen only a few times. The CDR3 region is CASSLTQGHTEAFF. The CDR3, as DNA: TGTGCCAGCAGCTTAACGCAGGGTCACACTGAAGCTTTCTTT. The genes are TRBV7-3 and TRBJ1-1, with D possibly matching TRBD1 (5 bases). Trimming removed 0 bases at V and 3 bases at J, with 8 bases between. Germline-derived CDR1 and CDR2 are SGHTA and FQGTGA. The CDR3 is 14 amino acids.

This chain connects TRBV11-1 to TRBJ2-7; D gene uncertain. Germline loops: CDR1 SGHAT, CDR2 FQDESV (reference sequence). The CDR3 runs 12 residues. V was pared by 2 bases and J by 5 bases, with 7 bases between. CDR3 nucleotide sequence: TGTGCCAGCAGCTTAAAGGTGGACGAGCAGTACTTC. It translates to CASSLKVDEQYF.

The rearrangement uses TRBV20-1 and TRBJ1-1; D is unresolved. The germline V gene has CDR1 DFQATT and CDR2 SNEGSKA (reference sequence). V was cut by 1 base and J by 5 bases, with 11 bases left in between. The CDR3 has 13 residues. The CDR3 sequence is CSARVGVRTEAFF. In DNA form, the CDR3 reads TGCAGTGCTAGAGTCGGTGTAAGGACTGAAGCTTTCTTT.

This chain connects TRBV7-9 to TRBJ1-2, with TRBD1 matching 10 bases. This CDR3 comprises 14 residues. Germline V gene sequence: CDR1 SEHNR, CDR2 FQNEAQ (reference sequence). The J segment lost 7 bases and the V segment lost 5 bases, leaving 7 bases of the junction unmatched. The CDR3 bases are TGTGCCAGCAGCGTCCGGACAGGGGGAAGTGGCTACACCTTC. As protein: CASSVRTGGSGYTF.

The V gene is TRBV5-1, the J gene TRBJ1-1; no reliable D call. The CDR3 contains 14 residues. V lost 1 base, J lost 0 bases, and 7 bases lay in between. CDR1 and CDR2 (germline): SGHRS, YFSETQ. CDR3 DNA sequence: TGCGCCAGCAGCTTGTGGCTCCTGAACACTGAAGCTTTCTTT. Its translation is CASSLWLLNTEAFF.